These 2 T cell receptor beta chains share one sample of origin, sequenced in a study of OX40 agonist ivuxolimab in advanced cancers. This table comes from immunoSEQ multiplex PCR, and its TCRdb copy is limited to in-frame clones, with some not included. The sample includes about 100,000 clones, 90% of them seen just once. This specimen was CD4+ or CD8+ T cells sorted from blood, taken in a trial of the OX40 agonist ivuxolimab. The receptors were sampled from an adult with an advanced solid tumor such as melanoma, head and neck, liver or kidney cancer.

The rearrangement links TRBV11-3 to TRBJ1-1; D is ambiguous. The CDR3 sequence is 17 residues long. CDR1 SGHNT and CDR2 YENEEA come from the germline V gene. V was clipped by 0 bases and J by 3 bases, with 17 bases between them. The CDR3 spells CASSLEGVGRVDTEAFF. Written as DNA, the CDR3 is TGTGCCAGCAGCTTAGAGGGTGTCGGGAGGGTTGACACTGAAGCTTTCTTT.

This sequence joins TRBV5-1 and TRBJ1-2; no clear D gene. The CDR3 is made up of 14 amino acids. CDR1 SGHRS and CDR2 YFSETQ come from the germline V gene. Trimming removed 0 bases from V and 2 bases from J, with 8 bases in between. CDR3: CASSLEATNYGYTF. The DNA for the CDR3 is TGCGCCAGCAGCTTGGAAGCTACAAACTATGGCTACACCTTC.